The rows below give T cell receptor beta chains drawn from one sample of a study of OX40 agonist ivuxolimab in advanced cancers. Sequenced by immunoSEQ multiplex PCR; TCRdb stores in-frame clones only, minus some. Of some 57,000 clones detected, 80% to 95% appear once; the ten largest clones hold around 25%. Sequencing used CD4+ or CD8+ T cells sorted from blood, obtained in a trial of the OX40 agonist ivuxolimab. Receptors were obtained from an adult with an advanced solid tumor such as melanoma, head and neck, liver or kidney cancer. The CDR3 runs from the conserved cysteine through the conserved F or W. D genes are given only for firm matches. Size values are once, few and many counts, or a class for expanded clones, and some rows have none.

cdr3_nt cdr3_aa v_call clone_size j_call d_call
TGTGCCTGGGAAGTTACTAGCACAGATACGCAGTATTTT CAWEVTSTDTQYF TRBV30 - TRBJ2-3 -
TGTGCCAGCAGTTACCCGGGGAGTGAGCAGTTCTTC CASSYPGSEQFF TRBV6-5 - TRBJ2-1 -
TGTGCCAGCAGCTTATCAGCAGAATCCGCGGGACTAGCGGTTAGGGATGAGCAGTTCTTC CASSLSAESAGLAVRDEQFF TRBV7-3 - TRBJ2-1 TRBD2
TGTGCCAGCAGTCACGGACAGGGTACTGAAGCTTTCTTT CASSHGQGTEAFF TRBV6-5 once TRBJ1-1 TRBD1
TGTGCCAGCAGTTTCTTGCGGGGAGGCAATCAGCCCCAGCATTTT CASSFLRGGNQPQHF TRBV28 - TRBJ1-5 -
TGTGCCAGCAGCGTAGTAGGGAGCGGGGGAGATACGCAGTATTTT CASSVVGSGGDTQYF TRBV9 - TRBJ2-3 TRBD2
TGTGCCAGCGGTGGCTCCATGAACACTGAAGCTTTCTTT CASGGSMNTEAFF TRBV28 once TRBJ1-1 -
TGTGCCAGTCGGGGGGGCGTAGGCATGAACTATGGCTACACCTTC CASRGGVGMNYGYTF TRBV2 - TRBJ1-2 -
TGCAGCGTTGAAGAAGGCGGGATTCTGGCTGGAAACACCATATATTTT CSVEEGGILAGNTIYF TRBV29-1 - TRBJ1-3 -
TGTGCCTGGTCCTCGGGACTCCTCTACAATGAGCAGTTCTTC CAWSSGLLYNEQFF TRBV30 - TRBJ2-1 -
TGCGCCAGCAGCTTCCAGGGCCCTGCCTATGGCTACACCTTC CASSFQGPAYGYTF TRBV5-1 - TRBJ1-2 -
TGTGCCAGCAGCCCACATTACTTGGGCTCCTACAATGAGCAGTTCTTC CASSPHYLGSYNEQFF TRBV9 - TRBJ2-1 -
TGCGCCAGCAGCCAAGGGGGGGGGCTGGCCTACGAGCAGTACTTC CASSQGGGLAYEQYF TRBV4-1 - TRBJ2-7 -
TGTGCCAGCAGCTTGCCTTTGGAGGCTGAAAAACTGTTTTTT CASSLPLEAEKLFF TRBV7-9 - TRBJ1-4 -
TGCGCCAGCAGCTTGGCGGACTTCAAAGCCCAGGGGAGCAATCAGCCCCAGCATTTT CASSLADFKAQGSNQPQHF TRBV5-1 - TRBJ1-5 -
TGTGCCTGGAGTTTAGATCTAGCGGGCAAAACAGATACGCAGTATTTT CAWSLDLAGKTDTQYF TRBV30 - TRBJ2-3 TRBD2
TGTGCCAGCAGACCCCCCTTGGGAGTAAGAACCGGGGAGCTGTTTTTT CASRPPLGVRTGELFF TRBV6-6 - TRBJ2-2 -
TGTGCCAGCAGTCCAGGGGTTGGCTACACCTTC CASSPGVGYTF TRBV6-5 - TRBJ1-2 -
TGTGCCAGTAGTATTGCCAACGCCTACGAGCAGTACTTC CASSIANAYEQYF TRBV19 - TRBJ2-7 -
TGTGCCAGCAGTGTCCAGGGCGGGACTGAAGCTTTCTTT CASSVQGGTEAFF TRBV2 - TRBJ1-1 -
TGCGCCAGCGGAGAAGGACAGGGGGCGAATGAGCAGTTCTTC CASGEGQGANEQFF TRBV4-3 - TRBJ2-1 TRBD1
TGCGCCAGCAGCCAAGATTTAAACTTTGATGAGCAGTTCTTC CASSQDLNFDEQFF TRBV4-1 - TRBJ2-1 -
TGTGCCACCCGCCAGCGGGTTTACAATGAGCAGTTCTTC CATRQRVYNEQFF TRBV15 - TRBJ2-1 -
TGCAGCGCGAGTGGGACTACTGAGCACAATGAGCAGTTCTTC CSASGTTEHNEQFF TRBV29-1 - TRBJ2-1 TRBD2
TGTGCCAGCAGTTTCGGACGGTACACTGAAGCTTTCTTT CASSFGRYTEAFF TRBV28 - TRBJ1-1 -
TGTGCCTGCTTACCGGGAGATACGCAGTATTTT CACLPGDTQYF TRBV30 - TRBJ2-3 -
TGCGCCAGCAGCCGGGACGAAAATTCACCCCTCCACTTT CASSRDENSPLHF TRBV5-1 - TRBJ1-6 -
TGTGCCAGCAGACCTTGGACAGGGAAAAACACCGGGGAGCTGTTTTTT CASRPWTGKNTGELFF TRBV28 - TRBJ2-2 TRBD1
TGTGCCAGTAGTACCACAGGGGGAGATAACACCGGGGAGCTGTTTTTT CASSTTGGDNTGELFF TRBV19 - TRBJ2-2 TRBD1
TGTGCCACCAGCAGAGATCTACAGAGTATAGGTGAGCAGTTCTTC CATSRDLQSIGEQFF TRBV15 - TRBJ2-1 -
TGTGCCACCAGCAGAGTACAGCAAGAGACCCAGTACTTC CATSRVQQETQYF TRBV15 - TRBJ2-5 -
TGTGCCAGCAGTTTGGGGGACAGCTCCTACAATGAGCAGTTCTTC CASSLGDSSYNEQFF TRBV28 - TRBJ2-1 TRBD1
TGTGCCAGCAGCCCCGAGGGGGCCGCCCTAGTCCGAGATACGCAGTATTTT CASSPEGAALVRDTQYF TRBV11-3 - TRBJ2-3 TRBD1
TGTGCCAGCAGCTTACCTCGGGGTTCGGGCAATGAGCAGTTCTTC CASSLPRGSGNEQFF TRBV7-9 - TRBJ2-1 -
TGCGCCAGCAGCCAAAGCAGGGTGGAGGAGCAGTTCTTC CASSQSRVEEQFF TRBV4-3 - TRBJ2-1 -
TGTGCCAGCAGTTATCTGGGCACAGATACGCAGTATTTT CASSYLGTDTQYF TRBV6-5 - TRBJ2-3 -
TGCGCCAGCAGCTTCAACAGGGCGAACACTGAAGCTTTCTTT CASSFNRANTEAFF TRBV5-1 once TRBJ1-1 -
TGTGCCAGCACTCCGGGGACTGAAGCTTTCTTT CASTPGTEAFF TRBV6-1 once TRBJ1-1 -
TGTGCCAGCAGCAATTTTCCTGGGGGTGGGGCCAACGTCCTGACTTTC CASSNFPGGGANVLTF TRBV7-9 - TRBJ2-6 -
TGTGCCAGCATCACATCGGCAGAGAGAACTTCACCCCTCCACTTT CASITSAERTSPLHF TRBV28 - TRBJ1-6 -
TGTGCCAGCAGCTTAGAGTCGGAGGGCCCCTACAATGAGCAGTTCTTC CASSLESEGPYNEQFF TRBV11-3 - TRBJ2-1 -
TGTGCCTGGAGTGTCGAGACTACAAATACCGGGGAGCTGTTTTTT CAWSVETTNTGELFF TRBV30 - TRBJ2-2 -
TGTGCCAGCAGTTACTCGATATGGGCTCAGCCCCAGCATTTT CASSYSIWAQPQHF TRBV6-5 - TRBJ1-5 -
TGTGCCAGCAGCTGGAACACCGGGGAGCTGTTTTTT CASSWNTGELFF TRBV7-3 - TRBJ2-2 -